This T cell receptor (beta chain) appears in the sequencing data of a study of post-analysis software for immune sequencing data. The TCR beta cDNA libraries contained unique molecular identifiers. MiXCR, run by TCRdb on the PCR reads, gives a single entry per CDR3 protein. The sample contains over 250,000 distinct CDR3 sequences, 36% of which appear only once. This clonotype was seen repeatedly, ten times or more. Antigen: not known. Trimming took off 8 bases at V and 2 bases at J, with 16 bases between the two ends. CDR3 length: 15 amino acids. Germline V gene lookup returns CDR1 MDHEN and CDR2 SYDVKM. Points from the study as a whole: Patients had higher frequencies than controls of roughly five TRBV segments, including TRBV5-6, TRBV5-1 and TRBV20-1. Significantly lower normalized Chao1 diversity was found in patients with multiple sclerosis relative to controls.

The sequencing input was blood. The source of this sequence is a girl aged 10-17 years with multiple sclerosis. V is TRBV28 and J is TRBJ2-1, with a tentative D call TRBD2 (6 bases). CDR3 sequence (DNA): TGTGCCAGCTTTGAGGGGACTCCCACCTACAATGAGCAGTTCTTC. Translated, it gives CASFEGTPTYNEQFF.